Following are 8 T cell receptor beta chains from one sample sequenced in a study of T cells in Graves' hyperthyroidism and ophthalmopathy. The investigators amplified TCR beta CDR3 regions from RNA transcripts. The HTBI primer set drove a first-round RT-PCR of the TCR CDR3. TCRdb re-called the multiplex PCR reads through MiXCR, storing one row per CDR3 protein. Of about 600,000 distinct CDR3 sequences in the sample, roughly 15% are singletons; the top ten hold about 3.5%. Sequenced material: blood. The receptors shown here come from a woman aged 40 to 50 with Graves' ophthalmopathy.

This clonotype was found a few times. The chain joins TRBV6-9 to TRBJ1-6, with D unresolved. Germline V gene data show CDR1 as MNHGY and CDR2 as SVAAGI. This CDR3 is 12 amino acids long. With 2 bases removed from V and 10 bases from J, the gap between germline ends came to 6 bases. CDR3 region: CASSYEASPLHF. The CDR3 DNA reads TGTGCCAGCAGTTATGAGGCCTCACCCCTCCACTTT.

The V and J genes are TRBV19 and TRBJ2-4; D perhaps matches TRBD1 (5 bases). The germline V gene encodes CDR1 LNHDA and CDR2 SQIVND (reference sequence). The CDR3 consists of 15 residues. V dropped 5 bases and J dropped 0 bases, with 11 bases sitting between them. CDR3 amino acids: CASSSQGLAKNIQYF. CDR3 nucleotide sequence: TGTGCCAGTAGTTCCCAGGGTCTAGCCAAAAACATTCAGTACTTC.

This chain uses TRBV19 with TRBJ1-6, with D maybe TRBD1 (6 bases). In germline, CDR1 is LNHDA, CDR2 SQIVND (reference sequence). Trimming stripped 4 bases from V and 2 bases from J, with 12 bases between. The CDR3 covers 16 residues. CDR3 nucleotide sequence: TGTGCCAGTAGTACTACAGGGTCCGCCTATAATTCACCCCTCCACTTT. Translation gives CASSTTGSAYNSPLHF.

This clonotype has ten or more counts. The CDR3 sequence is CASSRAEAFF. The CDR3 DNA reads TGTGCCAGCAGCAGAGCTGAAGCTTTCTTT. The gene calls are TRBV2 and TRBJ1-1; D is unclear. From germline, CDR1 is SNHLY and CDR2 FYNNEI. The CDR3 sequence is 10 residues long. V lost 6 bases and J lost 6, with 5 bases in between. Filled out from reference TRBV2 and TRBJ1-1, the complete variable domain reads EPEVTQTPSHQVTQMGQEVILRCVPISNHLYFYWYRQILGQKVEFLVSFYNNEISEKSEIFDDQFSVERPDGSNFTLKIRSTKLEDSAMYFCASSRAEAFFGQGTRLTVV.

The chain couples TRBV6-2 or TRBV6-3 to TRBJ2-2; weak D call: TRBD1 (5 bases). The V end lost 10 bases, the J end lost 4 bases, and 13 bases lay between the germline ends. There are 13 residues in the CDR3. Germline V gene lookup returns CDR1 MNHEY and CDR2 SVGEGT. CDR3 residues: CATRAYPTGELFF. DNA for the CDR3: TGTGCCACCAGGGCCTACCCCACCGGGGAGCTGTTTTTT.

The V and J genes are TRBV12-3 or TRBV12-4 and TRBJ2-1; 7 bases align to TRBD2. The CDR3 extends over 15 amino acids. J lost 5 bases, V lost 4 bases, and 8 bases had no gene match. The CDR3 sequence: CASSSEGTTNNEQFF. The CDR3 nucleotides are TGTGCCAGCAGTTCGGAGGGGACTACTAACAATGAGCAGTTCTTC.

The CDR3 DNA follows: TGCAGTGCTGATAGTCCAGGGGGAAACACCATATATTTT. Protein sequence: CSADSPGGNTIYF. The genes are TRBV20-1 and TRBJ1-3; D is perhaps TRBD1 (5 bases). Germline-derived CDR1 and CDR2 are DFQATT and SNEGSKA (reference sequence). V was shortened by 5 bases and J by 4 bases, with 12 bases between the two germline ends. This CDR3 has 13 residues.

The chain links TRBV12-3 or TRBV12-4 to TRBJ2-2; D is uncertain. Between the trimmed V and J ends, which lost 6 bases and 8 bases, there was a span of 7 bases. The CDR3 runs 11 residues. CDR3 nucleotide sequence: TGTGCCAGCAGCCCTCGTGGGGAGCTGTTTTTT. This encodes CASSPRGELFF.